The clone carrying this T cell receptor (beta chain) ranks as medium-sized. The V gene's germline CDR1 is SGHAT and CDR2 FQNNGV. Trimming removed 0 bases at V and 0 bases at J, with 12 bases between. This CDR3 contains 17 residues. The library was built from roughly 400 ng RNA with molecular barcoded adaptors for alpha/delta and beta/gamma chains. TCRdb re-called the reads with MiXCR, one entry per CDR3 protein. Found here are fewer than 30,000 distinct CDR3 sequences, 20% to 25% of them singletons; the top ten hold 15% to 20%. This sample stems from a study of read filtering for tumor transcriptome and immune sequencing.

Sequenced material: a population of CD138-negative cells sorted from bone marrow. The chain is built from TRBV11-2 and TRBJ2-1, with D tentatively TRBD2 (6 bases). The clonotype originates from a donor at least 40 years old with multiple myeloma. CDR3 sequence (DNA): TGTGCCAGCAGCTTAGATCATGGAGGGAGCTCCTACAATGAGCAGTTCTTC. Translating gives CASSLDHGGSSYNEQFF.